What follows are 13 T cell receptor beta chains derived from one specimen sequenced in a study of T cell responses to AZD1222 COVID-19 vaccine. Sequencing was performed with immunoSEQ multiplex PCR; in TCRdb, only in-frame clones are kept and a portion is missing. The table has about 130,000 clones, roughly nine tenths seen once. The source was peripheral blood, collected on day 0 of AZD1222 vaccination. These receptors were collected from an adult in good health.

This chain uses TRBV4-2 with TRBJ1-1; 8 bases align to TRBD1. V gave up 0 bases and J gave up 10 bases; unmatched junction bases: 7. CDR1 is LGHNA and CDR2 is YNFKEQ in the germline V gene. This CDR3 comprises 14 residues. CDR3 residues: CASSQDRARGPAFF. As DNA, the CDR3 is TGTGCCAGCAGCCAAGATAGAGCCAGGGGGCCAGCTTTCTTT.

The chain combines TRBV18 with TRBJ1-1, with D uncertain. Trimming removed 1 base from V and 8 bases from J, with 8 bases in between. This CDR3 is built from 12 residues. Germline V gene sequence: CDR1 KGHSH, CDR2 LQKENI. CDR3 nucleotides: TGTGCCAGCTCACCACGAGCCAGAGAAGCTTTCTTT. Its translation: CASSPRAREAFF. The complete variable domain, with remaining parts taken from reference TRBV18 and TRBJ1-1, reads NAGVMQNPRHLVRRRGQEARLRCSPMKGHSHVYWYRQLPEEGLKFMVYLQKENIIDESGMPKERFSAEFPKEGPSILRIQQVVRGDSAAYFCASSPRAREAFFGQGTRLTVV.

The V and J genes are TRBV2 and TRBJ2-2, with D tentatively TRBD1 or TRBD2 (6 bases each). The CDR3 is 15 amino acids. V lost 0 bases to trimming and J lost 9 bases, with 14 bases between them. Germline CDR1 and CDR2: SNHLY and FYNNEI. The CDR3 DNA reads TGTGCCAGCAGTGAAGCGCGAGGGGGGCTGAGGGAGCTGTTTTTT. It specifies CASSEARGGLRELFF.

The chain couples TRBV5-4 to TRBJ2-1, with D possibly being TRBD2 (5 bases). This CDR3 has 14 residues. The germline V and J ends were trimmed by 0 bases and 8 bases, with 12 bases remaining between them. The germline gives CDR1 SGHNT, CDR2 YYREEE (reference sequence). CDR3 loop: CASSLDRGRYEQFF. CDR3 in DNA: TGTGCCAGCAGCTTGGATCGGGGTCGCTATGAGCAGTTCTTC.

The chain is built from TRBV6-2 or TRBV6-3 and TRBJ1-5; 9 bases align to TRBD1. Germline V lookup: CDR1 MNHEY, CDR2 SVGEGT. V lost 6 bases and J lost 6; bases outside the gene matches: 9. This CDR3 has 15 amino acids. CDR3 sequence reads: CASSYRGTGFQPQHF. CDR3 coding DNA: TGTGCCAGCAGCTATCGGGGGACAGGGTTTCAGCCCCAGCATTTT.

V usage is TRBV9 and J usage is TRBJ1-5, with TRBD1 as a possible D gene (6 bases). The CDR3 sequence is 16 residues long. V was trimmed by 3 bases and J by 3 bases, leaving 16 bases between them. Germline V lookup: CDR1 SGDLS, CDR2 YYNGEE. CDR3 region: CASSAGGGSDNQPQHF. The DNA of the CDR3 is TGTGCCAGCAGCGCGGGAGGGGGATCTGACAATCAGCCCCAGCATTTT.

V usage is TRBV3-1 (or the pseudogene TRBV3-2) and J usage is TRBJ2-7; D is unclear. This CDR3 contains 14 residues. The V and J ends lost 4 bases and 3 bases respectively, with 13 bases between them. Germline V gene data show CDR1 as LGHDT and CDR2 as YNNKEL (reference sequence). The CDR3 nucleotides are TGTGCCAGCAGCCGCCCCCCCGGGCACTACGAGCAGTACTTC. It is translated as CASSRPPGHYEQYF.

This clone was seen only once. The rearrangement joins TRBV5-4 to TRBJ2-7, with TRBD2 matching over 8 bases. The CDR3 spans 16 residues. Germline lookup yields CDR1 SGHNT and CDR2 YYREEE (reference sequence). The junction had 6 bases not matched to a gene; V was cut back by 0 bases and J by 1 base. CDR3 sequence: CASSLASGGGSYEQYF. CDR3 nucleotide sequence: TGTGCCAGCAGCTTGGCCAGCGGCGGGGGGTCCTACGAGCAGTACTTC.

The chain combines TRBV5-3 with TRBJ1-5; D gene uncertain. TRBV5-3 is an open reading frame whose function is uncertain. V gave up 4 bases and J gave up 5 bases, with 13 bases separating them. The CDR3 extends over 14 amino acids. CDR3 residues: CARSPVGGYQPQHF. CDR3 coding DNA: TGTGCCAGAAGCCCTGTGGGCGGGTATCAGCCCCAGCATTTT.

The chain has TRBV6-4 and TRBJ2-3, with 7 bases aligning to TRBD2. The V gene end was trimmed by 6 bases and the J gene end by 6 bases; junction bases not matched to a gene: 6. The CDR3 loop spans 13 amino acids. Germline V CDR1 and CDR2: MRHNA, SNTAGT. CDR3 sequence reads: CASSGRYGDTQYF. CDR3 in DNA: TGTGCCAGCAGCGGGAGGTACGGGGATACGCAGTATTTT.

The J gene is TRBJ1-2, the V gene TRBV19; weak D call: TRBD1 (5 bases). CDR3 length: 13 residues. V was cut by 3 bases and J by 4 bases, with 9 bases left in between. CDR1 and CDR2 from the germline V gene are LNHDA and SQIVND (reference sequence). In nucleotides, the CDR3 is TGTGCCAGTAGTATCCCAGGGACCTATGGCTACACCTTC. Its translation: CASSIPGTYGYTF. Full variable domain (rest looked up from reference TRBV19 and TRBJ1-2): DGGITQSPKYLFRKEGQNVTLSCEQNLNHDAMYWYRQDPGQGLRLIYYSQIVNDFQKGDIAEGYSVSREKKESFPLTVTSAQKNPTAFYLCASSIPGTYGYTFGSGTRLTVV.

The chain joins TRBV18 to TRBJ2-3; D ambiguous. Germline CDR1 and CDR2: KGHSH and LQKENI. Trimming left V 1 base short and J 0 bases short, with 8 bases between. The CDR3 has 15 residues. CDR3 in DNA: TGTGCCAGCTCACCACGATTGGCGAGCACAGATACGCAGTATTTT. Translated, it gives CASSPRLASTDTQYF.

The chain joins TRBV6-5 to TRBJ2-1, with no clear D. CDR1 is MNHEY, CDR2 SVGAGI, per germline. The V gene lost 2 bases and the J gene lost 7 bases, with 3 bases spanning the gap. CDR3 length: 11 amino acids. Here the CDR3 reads CASSYENEQFF. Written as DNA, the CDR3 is TGTGCCAGCAGTTACGAGAATGAGCAGTTCTTC.